This T cell receptor beta chain was identified during a study of human T cells and chemical hapten exposure. Study as a whole: Patients' scalps got diphenylcyclopropenone weekly throughout the approximately 26-week study. The study's findings and limits: Counts of expanded TCRs (at PT1) showed a positive correlation with patch test score.

The time point is: pre-sensitization, week 0. Treatment meaning: therapeutic diphenylcyclopropenone sensitization with weekly scalp DPC. The sample holds a few counts of this clonotype. The antigen is not known. Using its own MiXCR run on the RACE reads, TCRdb lists one record per CDR3 protein. This sample carries some 400,000 distinct CDR3 sequences, approximately 5% of them seen once, and the ten largest clones take 2% to 3%. Germline CDR1 and CDR2: LGHDT and YNNKEL (reference sequence). Trimming pared 3 bases from V and 5 bases from J, leaving 13 bases between. The CDR3 length is 14 residues. The chain has TRBV3-1 and TRBJ2-5; D unresolved. This specimen was whole blood, taken in connection with sensitization to the hapten diphenylcyclopropenone (DPC). This sequence originates from a woman in her fifties or sixties with alopecia areata. Some clones in this sample may be carry-over from other donors' samples. CDR3 in DNA: TGTGCCAGCAGCCATCGTGTAGGGCAGGAGACCCAGTACTTC. Protein: CASSHRVGQETQYF.